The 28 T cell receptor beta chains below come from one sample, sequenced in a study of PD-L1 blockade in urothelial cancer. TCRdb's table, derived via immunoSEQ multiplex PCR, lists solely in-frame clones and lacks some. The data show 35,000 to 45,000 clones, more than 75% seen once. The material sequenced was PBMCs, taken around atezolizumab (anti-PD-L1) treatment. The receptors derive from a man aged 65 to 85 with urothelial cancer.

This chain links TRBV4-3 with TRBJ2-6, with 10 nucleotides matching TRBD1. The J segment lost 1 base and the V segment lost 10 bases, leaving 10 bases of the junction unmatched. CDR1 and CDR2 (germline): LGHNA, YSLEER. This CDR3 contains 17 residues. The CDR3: CATASGTGVSGANVLTF. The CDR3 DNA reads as TGCGCCACCGCTTCCGGGACAGGGGTATCTGGGGCCAACGTCCTGACTTTC.

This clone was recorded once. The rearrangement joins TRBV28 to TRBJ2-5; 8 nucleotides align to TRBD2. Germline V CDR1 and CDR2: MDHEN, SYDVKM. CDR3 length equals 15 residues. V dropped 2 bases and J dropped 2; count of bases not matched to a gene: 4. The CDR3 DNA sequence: TGTGCCAGCAGTTTAAGCGGGAGTCTTCAAGAGACCCAGTACTTC. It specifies CASSLSGSLQETQYF.

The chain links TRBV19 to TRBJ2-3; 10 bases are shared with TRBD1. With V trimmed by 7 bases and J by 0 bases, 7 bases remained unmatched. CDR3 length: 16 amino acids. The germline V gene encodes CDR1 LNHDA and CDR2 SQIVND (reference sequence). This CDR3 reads CASTSTGGMSTDTQYF. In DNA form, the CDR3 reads TGTGCCAGTACCTCGACAGGGGGCATGAGCACAGATACGCAGTATTTT.

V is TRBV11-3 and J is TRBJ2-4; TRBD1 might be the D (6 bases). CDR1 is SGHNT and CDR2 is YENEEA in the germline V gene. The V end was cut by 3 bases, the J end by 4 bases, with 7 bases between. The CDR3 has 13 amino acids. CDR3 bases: TGTGCCAGCAGCTTCGGACAGAAAAACATTCAGTACTTC. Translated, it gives CASSFGQKNIQYF.

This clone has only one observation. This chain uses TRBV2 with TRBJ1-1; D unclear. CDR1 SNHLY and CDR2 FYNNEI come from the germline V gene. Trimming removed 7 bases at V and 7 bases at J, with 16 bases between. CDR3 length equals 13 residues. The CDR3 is CASKREDVREAFF. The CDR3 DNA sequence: TGTGCCAGCAAGAGGGAAGACGTCCGTGAAGCTTTCTTT.

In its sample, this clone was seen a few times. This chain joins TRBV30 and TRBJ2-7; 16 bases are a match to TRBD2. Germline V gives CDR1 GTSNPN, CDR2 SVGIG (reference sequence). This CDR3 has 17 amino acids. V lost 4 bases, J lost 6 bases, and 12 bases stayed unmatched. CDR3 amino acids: CAWTGTSGRAGRLEQYF. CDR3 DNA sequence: TGTGCCTGGACGGGGACTAGCGGGAGGGCCGGTCGTCTCGAGCAGTACTTC.

The CDR3 DNA follows: TGTGCCAGCAGCTTAGATCGGTATACGCAGTATTTT. This sequence encodes CASSLDRYTQYF. This sequence joins TRBV7-2 and TRBJ2-3; D not certain. Germline CDR1 SGHTA, CDR2 FQGNSA. V was cut by 1 base and J by 7 bases, with 6 bases left in between. The CDR3 has 12 amino acids.

Here the CDR3 reads CASSVEREETQYF. The CDR3 bases are TGTGCCAGCAGTGTAGAGCGGGAAGAGACCCAGTACTTC. The chain couples TRBV2 to TRBJ2-5; a weak D match, TRBD2 (6 bases). Germline values: CDR1 SNHLY, CDR2 FYNNEI. The CDR3 consists of 13 residues. The V end lost 4 bases, the J end lost 3 bases, and 9 bases lay between the germline ends.

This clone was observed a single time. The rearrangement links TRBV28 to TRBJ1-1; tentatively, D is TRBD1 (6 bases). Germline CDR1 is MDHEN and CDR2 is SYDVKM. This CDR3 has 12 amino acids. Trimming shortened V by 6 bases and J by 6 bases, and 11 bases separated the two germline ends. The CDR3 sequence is CASSLQGPEAFF. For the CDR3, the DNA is TGTGCCAGCAGCCTACAGGGCCCTGAAGCTTTCTTT.

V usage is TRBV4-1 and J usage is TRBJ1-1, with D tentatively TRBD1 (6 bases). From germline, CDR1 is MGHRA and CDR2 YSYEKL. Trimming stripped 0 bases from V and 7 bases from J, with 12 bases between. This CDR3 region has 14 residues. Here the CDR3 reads CASSQDRGGGEAFF. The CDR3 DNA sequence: TGCGCCAGCAGCCAAGATAGGGGGGGCGGTGAAGCTTTCTTT.

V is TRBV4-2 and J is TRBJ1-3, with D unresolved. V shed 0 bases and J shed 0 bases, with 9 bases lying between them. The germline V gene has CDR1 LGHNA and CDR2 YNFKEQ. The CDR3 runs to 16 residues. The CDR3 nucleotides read TGTGCCAGCAGCCAAGAAGCCACGCTCTCTGGAAACACCATATATTTT. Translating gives CASSQEATLSGNTIYF.

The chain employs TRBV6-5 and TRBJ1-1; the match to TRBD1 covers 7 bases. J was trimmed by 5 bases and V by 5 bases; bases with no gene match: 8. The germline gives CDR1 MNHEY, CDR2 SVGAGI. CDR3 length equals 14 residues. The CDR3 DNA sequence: TGTGCCAGCAGTCCTAGACAGGGATGGACTGAAGCTTTCTTT. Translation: CASSPRQGWTEAFF.

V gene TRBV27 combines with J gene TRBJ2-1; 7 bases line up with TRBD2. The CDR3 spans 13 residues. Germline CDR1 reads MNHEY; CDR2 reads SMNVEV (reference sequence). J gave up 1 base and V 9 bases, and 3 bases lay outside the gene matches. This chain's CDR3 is CASTSESYNEQFF. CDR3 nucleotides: TGTGCCAGTACTAGCGAGTCCTACAATGAGCAGTTCTTC.

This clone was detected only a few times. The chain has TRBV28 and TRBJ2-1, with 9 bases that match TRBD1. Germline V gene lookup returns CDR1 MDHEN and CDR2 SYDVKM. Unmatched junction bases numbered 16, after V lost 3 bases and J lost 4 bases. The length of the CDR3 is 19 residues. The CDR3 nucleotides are TGTGCCAGCAGTTTCGGGGGACAGGGCCAAATAAGAAGTTACAATGAGCAGTTCTTC. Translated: CASSFGGQGQIRSYNEQFF.

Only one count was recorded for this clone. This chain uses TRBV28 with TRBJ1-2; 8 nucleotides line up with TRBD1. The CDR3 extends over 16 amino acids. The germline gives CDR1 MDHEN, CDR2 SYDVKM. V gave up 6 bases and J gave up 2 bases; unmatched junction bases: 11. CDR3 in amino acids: CASRDTRGPANYGYTF. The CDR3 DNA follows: TGTGCCAGCAGGGATACCAGGGGGCCGGCCAACTATGGCTACACCTTC.

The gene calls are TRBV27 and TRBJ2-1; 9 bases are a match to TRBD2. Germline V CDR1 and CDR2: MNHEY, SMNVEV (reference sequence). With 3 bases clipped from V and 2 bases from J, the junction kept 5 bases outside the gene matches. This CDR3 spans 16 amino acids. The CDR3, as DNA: TGTGCCAGCAGTTTTAGTGCGGGAGGGACCTACAATGAGCAGTTCTTC. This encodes CASSFSAGGTYNEQFF.

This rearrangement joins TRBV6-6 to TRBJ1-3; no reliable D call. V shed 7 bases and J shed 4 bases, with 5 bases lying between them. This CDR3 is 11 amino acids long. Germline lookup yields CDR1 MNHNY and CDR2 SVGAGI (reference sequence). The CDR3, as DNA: TGTGCCAGCAATCAGGGAAACACCATATATTTT. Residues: CASNQGNTIYF.

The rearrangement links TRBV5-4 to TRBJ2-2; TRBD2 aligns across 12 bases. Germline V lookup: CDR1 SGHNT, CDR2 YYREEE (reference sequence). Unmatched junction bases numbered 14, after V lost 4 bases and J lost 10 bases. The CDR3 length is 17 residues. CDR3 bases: TGTGCCAGCAGCCCACCCAACCTAGCGGGAGGGCCTGAGGAGCTGTTTTTT. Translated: CASSPPNLAGGPEELFF.

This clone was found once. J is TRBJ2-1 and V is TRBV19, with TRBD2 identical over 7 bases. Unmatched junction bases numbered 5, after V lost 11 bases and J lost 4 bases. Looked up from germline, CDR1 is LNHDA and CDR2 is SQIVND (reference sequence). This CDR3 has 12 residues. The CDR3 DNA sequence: TGTGCCGCCGGACTAGAGTACAATGAGCAGTTCTTC. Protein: CAAGLEYNEQFF. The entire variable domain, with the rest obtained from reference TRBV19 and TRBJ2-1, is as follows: DGGITQSPKYLFRKEGQNVTLSCEQNLNHDAMYWYRQDPGQGLRLIYYSQIVNDFQKGDIAEGYSVSREKKESFPLTVTSAQKNPTAFYLCAAGLEYNEQFFGPGTRLTVL.

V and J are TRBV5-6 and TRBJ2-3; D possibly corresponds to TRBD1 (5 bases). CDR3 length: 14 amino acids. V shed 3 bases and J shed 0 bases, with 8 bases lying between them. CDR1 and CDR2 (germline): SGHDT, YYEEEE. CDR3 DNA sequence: TGTGCCAGCAGCTATACAGGTAGCACAGATACGCAGTATTTT. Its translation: CASSYTGSTDTQYF. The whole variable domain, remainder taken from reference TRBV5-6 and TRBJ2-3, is DAGVTQSPTHLIKTRGQQVTLRCSPKSGHDTVSWYQQALGQGPQFIFQYYEEEERQRGNFPDRFSGHQFPNYSSELNVNALLLGDSALYLCASSYTGSTDTQYFGPGTRLTVL.

Written as DNA, the CDR3 is TGCGCCAGCAGCTTGGCCGCGGGACAGGGGGCGGCAGATACGCAGTATTTT. Amino acid sequence: CASSLAAGQGAADTQYF. The V gene is TRBV5-1, the J gene TRBJ2-3, with TRBD1 identical over 12 bases. This CDR3 comprises 17 residues. The J segment lost 4 bases and the V segment lost 0 bases, leaving 6 bases of the junction unmatched. Germline V CDR1 and CDR2: SGHRS, YFSETQ.

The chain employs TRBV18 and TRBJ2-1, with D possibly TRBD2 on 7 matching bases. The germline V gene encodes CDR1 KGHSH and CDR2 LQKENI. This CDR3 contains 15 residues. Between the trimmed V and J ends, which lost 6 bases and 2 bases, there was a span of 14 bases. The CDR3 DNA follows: TGTGCCAGCTCCCGGGGGGCAGGAGCCTACAATGAGCAGTTCTTC. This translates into CASSRGAGAYNEQFF.

The DNA for the CDR3 is TGTGCCAGCTCCCCTAGCGGCGCTGAAGCTTTCTTT. Translating it yields CASSPSGAEAFF. The V gene is TRBV18, the J gene TRBJ1-1, with D unclear. Germline V CDR1 and CDR2: KGHSH, LQKENI. V gave up 6 bases and J gave up 6 bases, with 11 bases separating them. CDR3 length: 12 residues.

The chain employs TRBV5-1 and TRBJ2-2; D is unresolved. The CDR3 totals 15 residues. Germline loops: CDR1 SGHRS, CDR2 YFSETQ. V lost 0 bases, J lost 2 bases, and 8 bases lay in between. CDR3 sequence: CASSLGAQNTGELFF. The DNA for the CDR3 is TGCGCCAGCAGCTTGGGGGCTCAAAACACCGGGGAGCTGTTTTTT.

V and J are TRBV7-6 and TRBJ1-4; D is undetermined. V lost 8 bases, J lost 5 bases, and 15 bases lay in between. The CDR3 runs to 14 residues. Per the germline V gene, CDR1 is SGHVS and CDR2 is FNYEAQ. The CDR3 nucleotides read TGTGCCAGCGGAACCCCGGGGTTGAATGAAAAACTGTTTTTT. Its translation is CASGTPGLNEKLFF.

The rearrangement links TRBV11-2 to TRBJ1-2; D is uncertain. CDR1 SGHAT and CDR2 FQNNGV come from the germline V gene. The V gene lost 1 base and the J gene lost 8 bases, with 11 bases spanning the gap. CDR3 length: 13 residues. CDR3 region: CASSLGAGRGYTF. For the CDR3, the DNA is TGTGCCAGCAGCTTAGGAGCCGGGAGGGGCTACACCTTC.

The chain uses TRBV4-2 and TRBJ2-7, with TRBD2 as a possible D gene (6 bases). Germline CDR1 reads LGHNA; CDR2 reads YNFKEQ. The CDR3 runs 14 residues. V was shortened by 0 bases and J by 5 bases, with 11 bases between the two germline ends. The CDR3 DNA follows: TGTGCCAGCAGCCAAGATAGCGGTCGGAACGAGCAGTACTTC. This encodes CASSQDSGRNEQYF.

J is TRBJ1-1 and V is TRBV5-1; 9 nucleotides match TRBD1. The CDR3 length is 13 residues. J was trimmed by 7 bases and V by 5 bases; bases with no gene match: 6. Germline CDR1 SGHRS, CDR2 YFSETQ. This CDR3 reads CASRRDREGEAFF. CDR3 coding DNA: TGCGCCAGCAGACGGGACAGGGAGGGTGAAGCTTTCTTT. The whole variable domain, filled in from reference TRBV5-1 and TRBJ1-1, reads KAGVTQTPRYLIKTRGQQVTLSCSPISGHRSVSWYQQTPGQGLQFLFEYFSETQRNKGNFPGRFSGRQFSNSRSEMNVSTLELGDSALYLCASRRDREGEAFFGQGTRLTVV.